This T cell receptor beta chain stems from a study of T-cell reconstitution after alpha-beta-depleted transplantation in children. As it was prepared, the TCRbeta library received unique molecular identifiers. From the PCR reads, TCRdb called clonotypes with MiXCR, one entry per CDR3 protein. Here the sample spans 610,000 or so distinct CDR3 sequences, roughly a quarter being singletons. As regards this clonotype: One junction end disagrees with the germline gene, perhaps due to a read error.

This receptor was taken from a boy in the first two years of life with Wiskott-Aldrich syndrome, due to receive a stem cell transplant. Sequenced here: PBMCs, sampled before TCRalphabeta/CD19-depleted stem cell transplant.

The CDR3 loop reads CSAAGQVKTEAFF. The DNA of the CDR3 is TGCAGTGCAGCGGGACAGGTGAAGACTGAAGCTTTCTTT. The V and J genes are TRBV20-1 and TRBJ1-1; 8 nucleotides line up with TRBD1. CDR1 is DFQATT, CDR2 SNEGSKA, per germline (reference sequence). The CDR3 is 13 amino acids.